The clone carrying this T cell receptor beta chain was seen a handful of times. What it binds is unknown. During its preparation, the TCRbeta library received unique molecular identifiers. Via MiXCR, TCRdb re-called the PCR reads, giving one row per CDR3 protein. The data hold around 490,000 distinct CDR3 sequences, with roughly 11% observed a single time. The V end was cut by 1 base, the J end by 5 bases, with 9 bases between. CDR3 length: 14 residues. Germline loops: CDR1 SGHKS, CDR2 YYEKEE (reference sequence). The data belong to a study of T-cell reconstitution after alpha-beta-depleted transplantation in children. General study results and limits: Expanded graft clones, several hundred of them, were reportedly the source of alpha-beta T cells about two months after transplant. Where some patients showed high TCRbeta diversity at day 60, it came from recipient T cells and thymic progenitors that had survived. Counts and diversity of T cells one year after transplant came mostly from newly produced T cells.

This chain links TRBV5-5 with TRBJ1-4; the D is unclear. This sample comprised PBMCs, mostly from graft donor cells, obtained 180 days after TCRalphabeta/CD19-depleted stem cell transplant. This receptor was taken from a female patient between 2 and 15 years old who had a stem cell transplant for aplastic anemia, so the T cells may come from the graft donor. CDR3 residues: CASSLSHSNEKLFF. The CDR3 DNA reads as TGTGCCAGCAGCTTGTCCCACTCCAATGAAAAACTGTTTTTT.